What follows describes a single T cell receptor (beta chain). Its antigen is still unknown. PCR amplification relied on 60 Vbeta primers (plus 13 Jbeta primers). Profiled with immunoSEQ multiplex PCR; TCRdb holds only in-frame clones, not every one. The table shows 210,000 or so clones, with 60% to 80% occurring only once. The sample is drawn from a study of cytomegalovirus exposure and HLA in healthy donors. About the study: In an earlier analysis, 117 million unique TCR beta sequences were found from about 179 million T cells. Among the roughly 400 genotyped donors, over 70% were placed in the Caucasian-associated ancestry cluster.

Notes on the study in general: An observed cluster of highly shared sequence variants was recorded as a likely sequencing artifact.

Germline V gene lookup returns CDR1 GTSNPN and CDR2 SVGIG (reference sequence). This CDR3 is 13 amino acids long. V was pared by 8 bases and J by 8 bases, with 16 bases between. The origin of this receptor is a man aged 18-30 years in good health and CMV-seronegative. This chain links TRBV30 with TRBJ1-6; D may be TRBD1 (6 bases). The specimen was PBMCs. Here the CDR3 reads CARRGSLDSPLHF. The CDR3 DNA sequence: TGTGCCCGCAGGGGCAGCTTAGATTCACCCCTCCACTTT.